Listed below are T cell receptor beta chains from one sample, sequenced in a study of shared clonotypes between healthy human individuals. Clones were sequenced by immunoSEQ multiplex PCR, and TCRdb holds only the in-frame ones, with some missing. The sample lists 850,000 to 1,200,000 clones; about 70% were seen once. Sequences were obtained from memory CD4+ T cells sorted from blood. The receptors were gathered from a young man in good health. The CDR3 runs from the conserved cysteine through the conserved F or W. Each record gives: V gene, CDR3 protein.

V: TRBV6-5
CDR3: CASSSRDGNQPQHF

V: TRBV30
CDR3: CAWSQVSDTQYF

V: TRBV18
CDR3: CASSPIITGFSNNSPLHF

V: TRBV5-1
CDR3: CASSLEFSSGTDTQYF

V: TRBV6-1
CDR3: CAIDTGGLEQYF

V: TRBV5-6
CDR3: CASSSYWGNQPQHF

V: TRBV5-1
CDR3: CASSLEGGTEAFF

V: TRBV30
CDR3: CAWSGSGNTIYF

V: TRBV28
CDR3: CASFQGGETQYF

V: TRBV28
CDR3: CASSLRWGFDGYTF

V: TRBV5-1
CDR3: CASSLPGNTEAFF

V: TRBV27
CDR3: CASSYTSYNSPLHF

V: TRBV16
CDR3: CASSQSGTGVNQPQHF

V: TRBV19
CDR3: CASSMIRGGTDTQYF

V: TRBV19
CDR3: CASSQGGETQYF

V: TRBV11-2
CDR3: CASSLGSGFRGVYEQYF

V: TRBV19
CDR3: CASSIWAGAEDLTGSTDTQYF

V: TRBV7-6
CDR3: CASSLAGDRIYEQYF

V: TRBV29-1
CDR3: CSVLRRDSLSDTQYF

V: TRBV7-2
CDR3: CATTRDRVSPLHF

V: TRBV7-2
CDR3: CASSLDAVSSGGYTF

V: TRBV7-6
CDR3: CASSLVPNTEAFF

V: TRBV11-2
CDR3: CASSLGESYEQYF

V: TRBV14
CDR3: CASSQDLLGQGVAGIQYF

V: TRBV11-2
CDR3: CASSLDGASQETQYF

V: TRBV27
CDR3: CASSSNRDYSNQPQHF

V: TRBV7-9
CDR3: CASSSWGGPYEQYF

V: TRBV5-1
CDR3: CASRPVVNTGELFF

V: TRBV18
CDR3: CASSGQGADTEAFF

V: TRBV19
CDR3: CASRETGGTSNQPQHF

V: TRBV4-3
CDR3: CASSQGTGKEVRETQYF

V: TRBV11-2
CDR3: CASSPMGAGIGAFF

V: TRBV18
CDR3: CASSLAPRTGSDGYTF

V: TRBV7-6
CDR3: CASSLLSNEQFF

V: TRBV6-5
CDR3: CASRQSGRYYNEQFF

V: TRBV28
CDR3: CASSPGANYGYTF

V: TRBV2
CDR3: CASSLDGYGYTF